The 9 T cell receptor beta chains in this list originate from one sample, sequenced in a study of shared clonotypes between healthy human individuals. Repertoires were generated with immunoSEQ multiplex PCR, while TCRdb's copy carries only in-frame clones and drops some. The sample includes about 2.4 million clones, 80% to 95% of them seen just once. Sequenced: naive CD4+ T cells from PBMCs. Subset of the sample: CD45RA+ positively selected. The receptors come from a man aged 18 to 29 in good health. Some clones in this sample may be carry-over from other donors' samples.

The rearrangement joins TRBV7-8 to TRBJ2-2; maybe TRBD2 (5 bases). Trimming took 6 bases from V and 7 from J, leaving 15 bases between them. From germline, CDR1 is SGHVS and CDR2 FQNEAQ. The length of the CDR3 is 14 residues. The CDR3 loop is CASRGFGKVGELFF. The CDR3 DNA follows: TGTGCCAGCAGGGGATTCGGGAAGGTCGGGGAGCTGTTTTTT.

This sequence joins TRBV11-2 and TRBJ1-1; D gene uncertain. Germline V CDR1 and CDR2: SGHAT, FQNNGV. The V end lost 1 base, the J end lost 0 bases, and 6 bases lay between the germline ends. The CDR3 consists of 14 residues. Written as DNA, the CDR3 is TGTGCCAGCAGCTTAGCAGTGATGAACACTGAAGCTTTCTTT. This translates into CASSLAVMNTEAFF.

The chain employs TRBV7-3 and TRBJ2-7; 8 bases agree with TRBD1. Germline V gene sequence: CDR1 SGHTA, CDR2 FQGTGA. Trimming at V came to 4 bases and at J to 6 bases, leaving 5 bases not matched to a gene. The CDR3 loop spans 13 amino acids. CDR3 in amino acids: CASSSRTGSEQYF. The CDR3 bases are TGTGCCAGCAGCTCTCGGACAGGGAGCGAGCAGTACTTC.

The rearrangement links TRBV6-5 to TRBJ2-7; D possibly corresponds to TRBD1 (5 bases). This CDR3 spans 14 amino acids. Germline CDR1 MNHEY, CDR2 SVGAGI. V lost 7 bases, J lost 3 bases, and 16 bases lay in between. CDR3: CASKLSAGNYEQYF. CDR3 DNA: TGTGCCAGCAAATTATCGGCAGGGAACTACGAGCAGTACTTC.

This clone was observed a single time. V is TRBV29-1 and J is TRBJ1-2, with 8 bases matching TRBD1. Looked up from germline, CDR1 is SQVTM and CDR2 is ANQGSEA. The CDR3 contains 15 residues. J was trimmed by 0 bases and V by 4 bases; bases with no gene match: 7. CDR3 DNA: TGCAGCGTTGGGTCGGCAGGGGGCACTAACTATGGCTACACCTTC. This translates into CSVGSAGGTNYGYTF. The full variable domain, completed using reference TRBV29-1 and TRBJ1-2, is SAVISQKPSRDICQRGTSLTIQCQVDSQVTMMFWYRQQPGQSLTLIATANQGSEATYESGFVIDKFPISRPNLTFSTLTVSNMSPEDSSIYLCSVGSAGGTNYGYTFGSGTRLTVV.

This chain links TRBV7-3 with TRBJ2-1; D might be TRBD1 (6 bases). Trimming stripped 2 bases from V and 7 bases from J, with 9 bases between. The CDR3 is 13 residues long. From germline, CDR1 is SGHTA and CDR2 FQGTGA. CDR3 loop: CASSLAQGNEQFF. DNA for the CDR3: TGTGCCAGCAGCTTAGCGCAGGGGAATGAGCAGTTCTTC.

For this clone: The same CDR3 is also encoded by other DNA sequences in this sample. V and J are TRBV7-3 and TRBJ2-1; no firm D call. The CDR3 has 13 residues. CDR1 is SGHTA and CDR2 is FQGTGA in the germline V gene. Trimming took 5 bases from V and 4 from J, leaving 9 bases between them. The CDR3 region has the DNA TGTGCCAGCAGCGCCGGCTTGTACAATGAGCAGTTCTTC. Its translation: CASSAGLYNEQFF.

V and J are TRBV29-1 and TRBJ2-1, with 8 nucleotides matching TRBD2. V lost 4 bases, J lost 10 bases, and 12 bases stayed unmatched. This CDR3 contains 14 residues. Germline V gene lookup returns CDR1 SQVTM and CDR2 ANQGSEA. CDR3 loop: CSVVPARGTREQFF. The CDR3 DNA reads TGCAGCGTTGTCCCAGCCCGGGGGACTAGGGAGCAGTTCTTC.

The chain combines TRBV4-1 with TRBJ1-2, with 11 bases that match TRBD1. V dropped 3 bases and J dropped 7; count of bases not matched to a gene: 7. Per germline, CDR1 MGHRA and CDR2 YSYEKL. This CDR3 contains 15 residues. The CDR3 here is CASSQGQGVSSGYTF. The CDR3 nucleotides are TGCGCCAGCAGCCAGGGACAGGGGGTCTCCTCTGGCTACACCTTC.